The 25 T cell receptor beta chains given below trace back to one sample, sequenced in a study of blood T cell repertoires in COVID-19. Clones were sequenced by immunoSEQ multiplex PCR, and TCRdb holds only the in-frame ones, with some missing. The sample has under 200,000 clones; 84% are singletons. The material sequenced was PBMCs or T cells enriched from blood (not recorded which). Source of these receptors: a woman in her twenties or thirties who had been exposed to COVID-19.

The V and J genes are TRBV7-3 and TRBJ2-7; 8 nucleotides agree with TRBD2. This CDR3 comprises 14 residues. Germline V gene lookup returns CDR1 SGHTA and CDR2 FQGTGA. V trimming: 2 bases; J trimming: 7 bases; junction bases outside the gene matches: 7. This chain's CDR3 is CASSLYGGAQEQYF. The CDR3 nucleotides read TGTGCCAGCAGCTTATACGGGGGGGCGCAGGAGCAGTACTTC.

With regard to this clone: Other DNA sequences in the sample encode the same CDR3. The chain joins TRBV27 to TRBJ2-3, with D possibly being TRBD2 (5 bases). The CDR3 contains 12 residues. Trimming removed 3 bases at V and 6 bases at J, with 7 bases between. Germline CDR1 and CDR2: MNHEY and SMNVEV (reference sequence). CDR3 DNA: TGTGCCAGCAGTTTGTCGGGGGATACGCAGTATTTT. Residues: CASSLSGDTQYF.

Written as DNA, the CDR3 is TGTGCCAGCAGCCACTACAGGACCTTTGCGACCTATGGCTACACCTTC. Translating it yields CASSHYRTFATYGYTF. V is TRBV7-2 and J is TRBJ1-2; possible D gene TRBD1, 5 bases. V was pared by 5 bases and J by 4 bases, with 20 bases between. The CDR3 is 16 amino acids. Per germline, CDR1 SGHTA and CDR2 FQGNSA.

This clone has a handful of counts. This chain uses TRBV9 with TRBJ1-6; D perhaps matches TRBD1 (5 bases). The CDR3 is made up of 14 amino acids. Between the trimmed V and J ends, which lost 0 bases and 10 bases, there was a span of 11 bases. Germline V CDR1 and CDR2: SGDLS, YYNGEE. In DNA form, the CDR3 reads TGTGCCAGCAGCGTAGGGGGGGATCGGTCACCCCTCCACTTT. Translating it yields CASSVGGDRSPLHF.

The chain recombines TRBV15 with TRBJ1-3; 8 nucleotides line up with TRBD1. Germline assignment: CDR1 LNHNV and CDR2 YYDKDF (reference sequence). The CDR3 has 15 amino acids. The trim removed 3 bases at V and 5 bases at J, leaving 6 bases unmatched. CDR3 nucleotide sequence: TGTGCCACCAGCAGCGGACAGGGTCGTAGAAACACCATATATTTT. It translates to CATSSGQGRRNTIYF.

V usage is TRBV5-5 and J usage is TRBJ1-4, with 8 bases that match TRBD1. CDR1 SGHKS and CDR2 YYEKEE come from the germline V gene (reference sequence). The junction had 7 bases not matched to a gene; V was cut back by 4 bases and J by 8 bases. The CDR3 is 14 amino acids. This CDR3 reads CASSPHRGKEKLFF. The CDR3 DNA is TGTGCCAGCAGCCCACACAGGGGGAAAGAAAAACTGTTTTTT.

The gene calls are TRBV7-2 and TRBJ2-7; a possible D gene is TRBD1 (5 bases). V lost 0 bases to trimming and J lost 3 bases, with 9 bases between them. There are 14 residues in the CDR3. Germline V gives CDR1 SGHTA, CDR2 FQGNSA. The CDR3 DNA reads as TGTGCCAGCAGCTTAGCTCAGGGCAACTACGAGCAGTACTTC. Translating gives CASSLAQGNYEQYF.

As regards this clone: Compared with germline, one end of the junction differs, possibly owing to a read error. The genes are TRBV25-1 and TRBJ1-1; D is ambiguous. Germline CDR1 MGHDK, CDR2 SYGVNS. The CDR3 extends over 11 amino acids. CDR3 nucleotides: TGTGCCACCAAGTCCGAGGTGAAGTTACTCTTT. Translated: CATKSEVKLLF.

The chain carries TRBV5-1 and TRBJ2-7; TRBD2 aligns across 8 bases. This CDR3 comprises 15 residues. The germline gives CDR1 SGHRS, CDR2 YFSETQ. V was clipped by 5 bases and J by 0 bases; unmatched bases: 7. The CDR3 DNA is TGCGCCAGCAGTTCTAGCGGGTATAGCTCCTACGAGCAGTACTTC. Protein sequence: CASSSSGYSSYEQYF.

The genes are TRBV27 and TRBJ2-6, with 9 bases matching TRBD1. CDR3 length: 17 amino acids. The germline V gene has CDR1 MNHEY and CDR2 SMNVEV (reference sequence). Losses at the gene ends were 6 bases for V and 3 bases for J; bases not matched to a gene: 9. CDR3 sequence reads: CASRLTGGSGGANVLTF. The CDR3 region has the DNA TGTGCCAGCAGGCTAACAGGGGGCTCTGGTGGGGCCAACGTCCTGACTTTC.

The V call is TRBV6-1, the J call TRBJ1-2; TRBD1 matches at 7 bases. The CDR3 extends over 13 amino acids. Germline loops: CDR1 MNHNS, CDR2 SASEGT. The V segment lost 2 bases and the J segment 6 bases; nucleotides outside the gene matches: 3. CDR3 coding DNA: TGTGCCAGCAGTGAACACAGGGGAGATGGCTACACCTTC. Its protein is CASSEHRGDGYTF.

The genes are TRBV9 and TRBJ2-7, with 7 nucleotides matching TRBD2. CDR3 length equals 14 residues. Unmatched junction bases numbered 3, after V lost 3 bases and J lost 0 bases. Germline V CDR1 and CDR2: SGDLS, YYNGEE. CDR3: CASSETSVSYEQYF. The CDR3, as DNA: TGTGCCAGCAGCGAAACTAGCGTCTCCTACGAGCAGTACTTC.

As regards this clone: The sample contains more than one DNA sequence encoding this CDR3. The chain employs TRBV18 and TRBJ1-3, with 7 bases lining up with TRBD1. The CDR3 has 16 amino acids. The trim removed 0 bases at V and 0 bases at J, leaving 2 bases unmatched. Germline CDR1 KGHSH, CDR2 LQKENI. The CDR3 DNA sequence: TGTGCCAGCTCACCACCGACAGGGCTCTCTGGAAACACCATATATTTT. This encodes CASSPPTGLSGNTIYF.

This clone showed up just a few times. The chain links TRBV24-1 to TRBJ1-2, with a tentative D call TRBD1 (6 bases). Germline V lookup: CDR1 KGHDR, CDR2 SFDVKD. The length of the CDR3 is 12 residues. Trimming removed 2 bases at V and 7 bases at J, with 7 bases between. CDR3 sequence: CATSDSRGGYTF. CDR3 nucleotides: TGTGCCACCAGTGATTCCAGGGGTGGCTACACCTTC.

The genes are TRBV12-5 and TRBJ1-5; 8 bases line up with TRBD1. V shed 7 bases, J shed 3 bases, and the junction held 8 bases outside the gene matches. The CDR3 is made up of 15 amino acids. Germline V gene data show CDR1 as LGHNT and CDR2 as FRNRAP. The CDR3 sequence is CASVTDRVNNQPQHF. The CDR3 DNA reads as TGTGCTAGTGTGACGGACAGGGTTAACAATCAGCCCCAGCATTTT.

The genes are TRBV10-3 and TRBJ1-1, with 8 bases that match TRBD1. The germline gives CDR1 ENHRY, CDR2 SYGVKD. This CDR3 region has 15 residues. V dropped 7 bases and J dropped 8; count of bases not matched to a gene: 15. CDR3 sequence (DNA): TGTGCCATCACCCAGGGGGCCCGGCGGGTCGAGGAAGCTTTCTTT. Its protein is CAITQGARRVEEAFF.

This chain joins TRBV5-1 and TRBJ1-5, with TRBD1 identical over 10 bases. Germline values: CDR1 SGHRS, CDR2 YFSETQ. The length of the CDR3 is 16 residues. The ends lost 0 bases at V and 2 bases at J; junction bases unmatched: 2. CDR3 region: CASSLDGTGGNQPQHF. The CDR3 DNA reads TGCGCCAGCAGCTTGGATGGGACAGGGGGCAATCAGCCCCAGCATTTT.

The table lists this clone with a count of one. The chain uses TRBV2 and TRBJ1-1; TRBD1 matches 7 bases. This CDR3 has 15 amino acids. Germline V gives CDR1 SNHLY, CDR2 FYNNEI. With V trimmed by 5 bases and J by 2 bases, 8 bases remained unmatched. In DNA, the CDR3 is TGTGCCAGCAGTTTCCGGGACAGACAAAACACTGAAGCTTTCTTT. Translated, it gives CASSFRDRQNTEAFF.

V gene TRBV3-1 (or the pseudogene TRBV3-2) combines with J gene TRBJ1-2; 9 bases are a match to TRBD1. V gave up 3 bases and J gave up 1 base; unmatched junction bases: 12. This CDR3 is built from 18 residues. CDR1 and CDR2 from the germline V gene are LGHDT and YNNKEL (reference sequence). DNA for the CDR3: TGTGCCAGCAGCCACCAACCGGGACAGGGAAGTAGTAACTATGGCTACACCTTC. This sequence encodes CASSHQPGQGSSNYGYTF.

For this clone: The same CDR3 also results from other DNA sequences found in this sample. V and J are TRBV5-1 and TRBJ2-7, with TRBD1 identical over 9 bases. V dropped 0 bases and J dropped 2; count of bases not matched to a gene: 0. CDR3 length: 14 residues. From germline, CDR1 is SGHRS and CDR2 YFSETQ. The CDR3 here is CASSLGQGAYEQYF. In nucleotides, the CDR3 is TGCGCCAGCAGCTTGGGACAGGGGGCCTACGAGCAGTACTTC.

This chain links TRBV4-1 with TRBJ1-5, with TRBD1 identical over 10 bases. The CDR3 spans 15 residues. The germline V gene encodes CDR1 MGHRA and CDR2 YSYEKL. V shed 4 bases, J shed 8 bases, and the junction held 8 bases outside the gene matches. CDR3 loop: CASSPAPGQGKPQHF. Here the CDR3 DNA reads TGCGCCAGCAGCCCTGCTCCGGGACAGGGGAAGCCCCAGCATTTT.

The table lists this clone with a count of one. This chain uses TRBV7-6 with TRBJ2-2; D might be TRBD1 (5 bases). Germline V gene sequence: CDR1 SGHVS, CDR2 FNYEAQ. V shed 2 bases and J shed 5 bases, with 18 bases lying between them. This CDR3 region has 17 residues. CDR3 amino acids: CASSLIWQGRMTGELFF. CDR3 in DNA: TGTGCCAGCAGCTTAATTTGGCAGGGTCGGATGACCGGGGAGCTGTTTTTT.

V usage is TRBV5-3 and J usage is TRBJ1-1; a weak D match, TRBD1 (5 bases). TRBV5-3 is classed as an ORF, of uncertain function. Trimming pared 4 bases from V and 7 bases from J, leaving 20 bases between. This CDR3 is built from 15 residues. The CDR3 DNA follows: TGTGCCAGAAGCGCCTGGACACCCGAATTAAATGAAGCTTTCTTT. Amino acids: CARSAWTPELNEAFF.

The V and J genes are TRBV5-6 and TRBJ2-7, with TRBD1 identical over 7 bases. The CDR3 is 13 amino acids. CDR1 and CDR2 from the germline V gene are SGHDT and YYEEEE. V lost 3 bases, J lost 3 bases, and 3 bases stayed unmatched. CDR3 coding DNA: TGTGCCAGCAGCTCGGGACAGCACTACGAGCAGTACTTC. It encodes CASSSGQHYEQYF.

The V and J genes are TRBV2 and TRBJ1-2; 7 bases match TRBD1. The germline gives CDR1 SNHLY, CDR2 FYNNEI. V lost 6 bases and J lost 2; bases outside the gene matches: 12. This CDR3 has 16 amino acids. The CDR3 sequence: CASSPRSQGPNYGYTF. In nucleotides, the CDR3 is TGTGCCAGCAGCCCTAGGTCACAGGGGCCGAACTATGGCTACACCTTC. Together with reference TRBV2 and TRBJ1-2, the CDR3 gives the full variable domain: EPEVTQTPSHQVTQMGQEVILRCVPISNHLYFYWYRQILGQKVEFLVSFYNNEISEKSEIFDDQFSVERPDGSNFTLKIRSTKLEDSAMYFCASSPRSQGPNYGYTFGSGTRLTVV.